This paragraph covers one T cell receptor (beta chain) sequence. The data were obtained in a study of CXCR3-negative and CXCR3-positive naive CD8 T cells. CDR3 length: 11 residues. The germline V gene encodes CDR1 MNHNS and CDR2 SASEGT. Libraries of TRB cDNA were made by 5' RACE and carried UMIs. TCRdb re-analyzed the 5' RACE reads; it lists each CDR3 protein once, without DNA. In all, the sample yields tens of thousands of distinct CDR3 sequences. The source material was naive CXCR3- CD8+ T cells from blood. Sample subset: CD45RO-CCR7+CD27+CD95- naive CD8+ T cells lacking CXCR3 (TNR3-). The receptor was derived from a human donor in good health. Some clones in this sample may be carry-over from other donors' samples. The chain employs TRBV6-1 and TRBJ1-5. CDR3: CASTAVGPQHF.